This TCR beta chain was recovered during a study of blood T cell repertoires in COVID-19. The V end was cut by 5 bases, the J end by 0 bases, with 11 bases between. CDR1 and CDR2 from the germline V gene are LNHDA and SQIVND (reference sequence). This CDR3 comprises 15 residues. Here immunoSEQ multiplex PCR was the method, and the copy in TCRdb shows in-frame clones only, minus some. The data hold about 150,000 clones, with 79% observed a single time. The TCR was taken from a man over 45 with active or convalescent COVID-19. The chain carries TRBV19 and TRBJ2-1; D is perhaps TRBD2 (6 bases). The sequenced sample consisted of peripheral blood. The CDR3 nucleotides read TGTGCCAGTAGTTCGGACGGGAGCTCCTACAATGAGCAGTTCTTC. Its protein product is CASSSDGSSYNEQFF.